This T cell receptor beta chain comes out of a study of technical replicates of blood from a handful of donors. This CDR3 is 14 amino acids long. Germline trimming cut 6 bases from V and 1 base from J; bases unmatched to any gene: 5. Germline V gene sequence: CDR1 MNHEY, CDR2 SVGAGI. This clone was counted a single time. Method: immunoSEQ multiplex PCR; TCRdb's copy keeps in-frame clones and lacks some. The repertoire includes about 87,000 clones, 85% to 95% of them detected once, and 0.34% sits in the top ten. The gene calls are TRBV6-5 and TRBJ2-7, with 8 bases aligning to TRBD1. Sequencing was carried out using T cells isolated from PBMCs. The sequence came from a human donor in good health. The CDR3: CASSPTGGSYEQYF. The CDR3 DNA is TGTGCCAGCAGCCCCACAGGGGGTTCCTACGAGCAGTACTTC.